A single sample is the source of the 29 T cell receptor beta chains below, sequenced in a study of shared clonotypes between healthy human individuals. Measured with immunoSEQ multiplex PCR; TCRdb has only the in-frame clones, and not every one. Among more than 1 million clones listed, 75% to 80% were seen once. The sequenced sample consisted of memory CD4+ T cells from PBMCs. The subset was: CD45RA-negative fraction. These receptors were obtained from a young man in good health. Some clones in this sample may be carry-over from other donors' samples.

This chain links TRBV2 with TRBJ2-5; 10 bases fit TRBD2. From germline, CDR1 is SNHLY and CDR2 FYNNEI. The CDR3 totals 12 residues. Losses at the gene ends were 7 bases for V and 4 bases for J; bases not matched to a gene: 0. The CDR3 here is CASKRGGETQYF. The CDR3 nucleotides read TGTGCCAGCAAGCGGGGGGGAGAGACCCAGTACTTC.

CDR3 nucleotide sequence: TGTGCCACCAGCAGAGATCAGTCCCCTTATAGCAATCAGCCCCAGCATTTT. This encodes CATSRDQSPYSNQPQHF. The V gene is TRBV15, the J gene TRBJ1-5; D unresolved. CDR3 length: 17 residues. The V end lost 0 bases, the J end lost 0 bases, and 12 bases lay between the germline ends. The germline V gene has CDR1 LNHNV and CDR2 YYDKDF (reference sequence).

The J gene is TRBJ2-2, the V gene TRBV10-3, with 11 bases that match TRBD1. V was pared by 5 bases and J by 6 bases, with 5 bases of the junction left unmatched. The germline gives CDR1 ENHRY, CDR2 SYGVKD. The CDR3 sequence is 15 residues long. Here the CDR3 DNA reads TGTGCCATCAGTCGGGGACAGGGGGTCTCCGGGGAGCTGTTTTTT. Encoded protein: CAISRGQGVSGELFF.

The gene calls are TRBV7-3 and TRBJ2-3; possible D gene TRBD2, 5 bases. Germline V CDR1 and CDR2: SGHTA, FQGTGA. V was cut by 3 bases and J by 6 bases, with 10 bases left in between. The CDR3 totals 13 residues. The CDR3 DNA reads TGTGCCAGCAGCTTCTCCCCGGGGGATACGCAGTATTTT. Protein: CASSFSPGDTQYF.

The genes are TRBV11-2 and TRBJ2-5, with D perhaps TRBD1 (6 bases). This CDR3 region has 14 residues. Looked up from germline, CDR1 is SGHAT and CDR2 is FQNNGV. The germline V and J ends were trimmed by 2 bases and 4 bases, with 11 bases remaining between them. CDR3 DNA sequence: TGTGCCAGCAGCTTACGAGGCAGGGGAGAGACCCAGTACTTC. It codes for CASSLRGRGETQYF.

The chain joins TRBV7-2 to TRBJ2-7; D gene unclear. The CDR3 has 14 amino acids. With 5 bases removed from V and 6 bases from J, the gap between germline ends came to 17 bases. Germline values: CDR1 SGHTA, CDR2 FQGNSA. The CDR3 DNA reads TGTGCCAGCAGCCCGGGCGGTACCCTCCGCGAGCAGTACTTC. Translation: CASSPGGTLREQYF. Full variable domain (outside the CDR3, taken from reference TRBV7-2 and TRBJ2-7): GAGVSQSPSNKVTEKGKDVELRCDPISGHTALYWYRQSLGQGLEFLIYFQGNSAPDKSGLPSDRFSAERTGGSVSTLTIQRTQQEDSAVYLCASSPGGTLREQYFGPGTRLTVT.

A remark on this clone: A much larger clone sits a single nucleotide away, making a read error possible. This specimen includes other DNA sequences encoding the same CDR3. The genes are TRBV2 and TRBJ1-1; D perhaps matches TRBD1 (5 bases). Trimming removed 6 bases from V and 1 base from J, with 9 bases in between. CDR1 and CDR2 (germline): SNHLY, FYNNEI. The CDR3 covers 13 residues. The CDR3 coding sequence is TGTGCCAGCAGCCCCCAGGGGAACACTGAAGCTTTCTTT. Its protein is CASSPQGNTEAFF.

V gene TRBV27 combines with J gene TRBJ2-3; no clear D gene. This CDR3 has 13 amino acids. Germline CDR1 MNHEY, CDR2 SMNVEV (reference sequence). Trimming left V 5 bases short and J 6 bases short, with 12 bases between. DNA for the CDR3: TGTGCCAGCAGTGGATCGACACTGGATACGCAGTATTTT. This gives the protein CASSGSTLDTQYF.

This clone was recorded a few times. J is TRBJ1-4 and V is TRBV5-5; D call uncertain. The CDR3 spans 13 residues. With 3 bases removed from V and 6 bases from J, the gap between germline ends came to 9 bases. Germline-derived CDR1 and CDR2 are SGHKS and YYEKEE (reference sequence). This chain's CDR3 is CASSYTGDEKLFF. In nucleotides, the CDR3 is TGTGCCAGCAGCTACACCGGGGATGAAAAACTGTTTTTT.

The chain employs TRBV7-2 and TRBJ1-1; D might be TRBD1 (5 bases). The V gene's germline CDR1 is SGHTA and CDR2 FQGNSA. V gave up 4 bases and J gave up 2 bases, with 8 bases separating them. CDR3 size: 13 residues. The CDR3 coding sequence is TGTGCCAGCAGCTCTTGGACAAACACTGAAGCTTTCTTT. Its protein is CASSSWTNTEAFF. The full variable domain, its missing parts supplied by reference TRBV7-2 and TRBJ1-1, is GAGVSQSPSNKVTEKGKDVELRCDPISGHTALYWYRQSLGQGLEFLIYFQGNSAPDKSGLPSDRFSAERTGGSVSTLTIQRTQQEDSAVYLCASSSWTNTEAFFGQGTRLTVV.

The DNA for the CDR3 is TGCGCCAGCAGCTTGCGGCCTAGCGGGGGAAGAAACAATGAGCAGTTCTTC. Protein sequence: CASSLRPSGGRNNEQFF. The chain combines TRBV5-1 with TRBJ2-1; 10 positions match TRBD2. Germline values: CDR1 SGHRS, CDR2 YFSETQ. The V gene end was trimmed by 1 base and the J gene end by 5 bases; junction bases not matched to a gene: 9. CDR3 length: 17 amino acids.

The CDR3 nucleotides read TGTGCCAGTACCCTGACAGGGGAGCTTTGGGGGGCCAACGTCCTGACTTTC. It is translated as CASTLTGELWGANVLTF. This chain connects TRBV19 to TRBJ2-6; TRBD1 matches 8 bases. V was clipped by 7 bases and J by 4 bases; unmatched bases: 12. Germline lookup yields CDR1 LNHDA and CDR2 SQIVND (reference sequence). The CDR3 contains 17 residues.

The CDR3 is CASSPGLQNEKLFF. CDR3 bases: TGTGCCAGCTCACCAGGGTTACAAAATGAAAAACTGTTTTTT. This chain joins TRBV18 and TRBJ1-4; D unclear. This CDR3 has 14 residues. Looked up from germline, CDR1 is KGHSH and CDR2 is LQKENI. V gave up 2 bases and J gave up 5 bases, with 9 bases separating them.

This clone was counted at least ten times. CDR3 residues: CASSSPGGENYGYTF. CDR3 DNA: TGTGCCAGCAGTTCACCGGGGGGAGAAAACTATGGCTACACCTTC. The chain combines TRBV28 with TRBJ1-2, with D tentatively TRBD1 (5 bases). V was shortened by 4 bases and J by 2 bases, with 14 bases between the two germline ends. From germline, CDR1 is MDHEN and CDR2 SYDVKM. The CDR3 is made up of 15 amino acids.

The chain carries TRBV6-1 and TRBJ2-5, with D unclear. In germline, CDR1 is MNHNS, CDR2 SASEGT. CDR3 length: 10 amino acids. V shed 1 base and J shed 6 bases, with 0 bases lying between them. CDR3 in amino acids: CASSEETQYF. The CDR3 nucleotides read TGTGCCAGCAGTGAAGAGACCCAGTACTTC.

Comments on this clone: The sample contains more than one DNA sequence encoding this CDR3. The CDR3 region has the DNA TGTGCCAGCAGTCGGGACAGGGGGACAGATACGCAGTATTTT. Translating gives CASSRDRGTDTQYF. The chain carries TRBV2 and TRBJ2-3; 11 nucleotides align to TRBD1. Trimming at V came to 5 bases and at J to 3 bases, leaving 1 base not matched to a gene. CDR3 size: 14 residues. Germline V lookup: CDR1 SNHLY, CDR2 FYNNEI.

This clone occurred a few times. The J gene is TRBJ2-3, the V gene TRBV5-4; no clear D. V gave up 1 base and J gave up 2 bases, with 8 bases separating them. The CDR3 runs to 14 residues. Germline V gene lookup returns CDR1 SGHNT and CDR2 YYREEE (reference sequence). CDR3 loop: CASSLRGPTDTQYF. The CDR3 DNA reads as TGTGCCAGCAGCTTGCGAGGCCCCACAGATACGCAGTATTTT.

The chain uses TRBV5-4 and TRBJ1-1; D unclear. The V gene's germline CDR1 is SGHNT and CDR2 YYREEE (reference sequence). The length of the CDR3 is 16 residues. The germline V and J ends were trimmed by 3 bases and 1 base, with 16 bases remaining between them. This chain's CDR3 is CASSYYPTTTNTEAFF. The CDR3 nucleotides are TGTGCCAGCAGCTATTACCCGACAACCACGAACACTGAAGCTTTCTTT.

The chain is built from TRBV5-6 and TRBJ1-2, with D uncertain. The CDR3 spans 14 residues. V was pared by 0 bases and J by 2 bases, with 8 bases between. In germline, CDR1 is SGHDT, CDR2 YYEEEE. The CDR3 DNA follows: TGTGCCAGCAGCTTGGCCGACGGCAACTATGGCTACACCTTC. Encoded protein: CASSLADGNYGYTF.

This clone showed up just once. The chain recombines TRBV28 with TRBJ1-2, with 10 positions matching TRBD1. Germline CDR1 reads MDHEN; CDR2 reads SYDVKM. The CDR3 loop spans 15 amino acids. Trimming at V came to 5 bases and at J to 4 bases, leaving 7 bases not matched to a gene. CDR3 DNA sequence: TGTGCCAGCAGTATGCCGGGACAGGGGAGCTATGGCTACACCTTC. Translated: CASSMPGQGSYGYTF.

The V gene is TRBV28, the J gene TRBJ2-1; D unclear. CDR1 and CDR2 (germline): MDHEN, SYDVKM. Trimming took off 5 bases at V and 14 bases at J, with 13 bases between the two ends. This CDR3 has 11 residues. Here the CDR3 DNA reads TGTGCCAGCAGTCTTACCAGGAAAAAGTTCTTC. It specifies CASSLTRKKFF.

This sequence joins TRBV2 and TRBJ2-3, with TRBD1 as a possible D gene (5 bases). Germline-derived CDR1 and CDR2 are SNHLY and FYNNEI. V lost 6 bases and J lost 3, with 16 bases in between. CDR3 size: 15 residues. The CDR3 region is CASRLSGLGTDTQYF. The CDR3 DNA follows: TGTGCCAGCAGATTATCAGGGTTGGGGACAGATACGCAGTATTTT.

V and J are TRBV5-1 and TRBJ2-2; D gene ambiguous. This CDR3 region has 13 residues. Trimming pared 5 bases from V and 1 base from J, leaving 6 bases between. Germline values: CDR1 SGHRS, CDR2 YFSETQ. The chain's CDR3 is CASRIQNTGELFF. CDR3 sequence (DNA): TGCGCCAGCAGAATCCAGAACACCGGGGAGCTGTTTTTT.

Notes on this clone: The same CDR3 can be traced to other DNA sequences in this sample. The CDR3 DNA sequence: TGTGCCAGCAGCCTAGGTACCGTCTCCTACGAGCAGTACTTC. This sequence encodes CASSLGTVSYEQYF. V and J are TRBV11-2 and TRBJ2-7; D uncertain. The germline gives CDR1 SGHAT, CDR2 FQNNGV. The CDR3 is 14 residues long. Trimming stripped 5 bases from V and 0 bases from J, with 11 bases between.

The rearrangement uses TRBV23-1 and TRBJ1-5; D gene unclear. TRBV23-1 is an open reading frame, and its role is uncertain. The CDR3 is made up of 11 amino acids. V was pared by 6 bases and J by 2 bases, with 2 bases between. The CDR3 protein is CASRCNQPQHF. The CDR3 DNA is TGCGCCAGCAGGTGCAATCAGCCCCAGCATTTT.

This sequence joins TRBV6-5 and TRBJ2-5; D not resolved. Germline V gene lookup returns CDR1 MNHEY and CDR2 SVGAGI. CDR3 length: 14 amino acids. V dropped 6 bases and J dropped 5 bases, with 16 bases sitting between them. The CDR3 loop reads CASRPSLGRETQYF. As DNA, the CDR3 is TGTGCCAGCAGACCTAGTCTCGGGCGGGAGACCCAGTACTTC.

CDR3: CAWSVRGTVLSDTQYF. Written as DNA, the CDR3 is TGTGCCTGGAGTGTACGGGGAACGGTACTCTCGGATACGCAGTATTTT. V and J are TRBV30 and TRBJ2-3; D may be TRBD2 (5 bases). Germline assignment: CDR1 GTSNPN and CDR2 SVGIG (reference sequence). The CDR3 consists of 16 residues. V was pared by 0 bases and J by 6 bases, with 19 bases between.

V usage is TRBV28 and J usage is TRBJ1-5, with unresolved D. V lost 6 bases and J 7 bases, leaving 13 bases between the germline ends. CDR3 size: 13 residues. Germline V gene data show CDR1 as MDHEN and CDR2 as SYDVKM. The CDR3 spells CASRGPIPQPQHF. The CDR3, as DNA: TGTGCCAGCAGAGGACCGATTCCCCAGCCCCAGCATTTT.

This clone was seen a few times. The rearrangement links TRBV2 to TRBJ2-2; perhaps TRBD2 as D (6 bases). This CDR3 has 11 amino acids. Trimming removed 8 bases from V and 6 bases from J, with 7 bases in between. In germline, CDR1 is SNHLY, CDR2 FYNNEI. CDR3 sequence reads: CASRGAGELFF. In nucleotides, the CDR3 is TGTGCCAGCCGCGGGGCCGGGGAGCTGTTTTTT.